Described below is a single T cell receptor beta chain sequence and its context. Its specific antigen is unknown. CDR1 and CDR2 are drawn from the germline V gene: ENHRY, SYGVKD. Counted from cysteine to phenylalanine, this CDR3 has 12 amino acids. DNA for this receptor is not on file. The entry originates in a study of monozygotic twins with inflammatory bowel disease (dated by TCRdb to about 2019). Turning to the overall study: A total of 28 monozygotic twin pairs were included in the full study, comprising nine German pairs (four IBD-concordant, five IBD-discordant) and 19 IBD-discordant Danish pairs. The search for disease-associated traits relied mainly on comparing IBD patients with their genetically identical healthy co-twins within discordant pairs. Each individual had, on average, about 151 000 unique TCRalpha sequences and 181 000 unique TCRbeta sequences available for analysis. Summary of the overall study and its limitations: No single strong signal or clonotype linked to IBD turned up in the results, so the idea that one exists was not supported. Repertoire similarity did not differ between concordant and discordant twins, possibly due to limited statistical power. The analysis was unable to tell different T cell subtypes apart. Measured by the inverse Simpson index, TCRbeta repertoire diversity was lower in IBD patients than in their healthy co-twins. Background noise and inter-individual variability may have been introduced into the repertoires by the differing immunosuppressive treatments among patients. Fewer clonotypes were shared with other individuals by IBD patients than by healthy twins, most markedly in patients showing signs of disease activity.

Library preparation used 5' RACE. Each TCR library was prepared from around 3,400 ng of total RNA. For each sample, cDNA synthesis was carried out in eight separate reactions using SMARTScribe reverse transcriptase. Unique molecular identifiers containing a 6-nucleotide sample barcode were introduced through template switching during cDNA synthesis. Two nested PCRs of about 15 and 9 cycles amplified the TCRalpha and TCRbeta cDNA, and bead purification followed each PCR. Before amplification, the cDNA was both treated with uracil DNA-glycosylase and purified with the QIAquick PCR purification kit. The second PCR added Illumina TruSeq-compatible adapters along with sample-specific barcodes. Library quality and concentration were checked on TapeStation and Qubit, and libraries were pooled at roughly 5.1 ng each. Sequencing of pooled libraries was carried out on an Illumina HiSeq2500 single-index Rapid Run using 2 x 100 bp reads and custom sequencing primers. On the study's bioinformatics: UMI-based consensus assembly with MiGEC version 1.2.6 was used to correct PCR and sequencing errors. V(D)J alignment, clonotype assembly and CDR3 extraction were performed with MiXCR version 2.1.1. Normalisation of gene usage, clonotype sharing and MAIT/NKT TCR abundance was achieved by analysing the top 1000, 10 000 and 20 000 clonotypes per sample. After downsampling to 27 000 UMIs, diversity was calculated as the inverse Simpson index using the vegan R package. Paired Mann-Whitney U tests on discordant twin pairs were used, with Benjamini-Hochberg multiple-testing correction. The reads went through TCRdb reprocessing, and each CDR3 protein sequence gets one entry with no DNA. These V and J calls rely on TCRdb rather than the paper's analysis. The table for this sample lists roughly 200,000 distinct CDR3 sequences. Clones ranked in the top ten supply approximately 1.6% of the sample.

From each donor, a roughly 2.5 ml peripheral blood sample was collected into PAXgene tubes and stored at -80 degrees C. Without T cell sorting, total RNA was isolated from whole blood using the PAXgene blood miRNA kit on an automated QIAcube. Peripheral blood from monozygotic twin pairs, either concordant or discordant for inflammatory bowel disease, underwent deep TCRalpha and TCRbeta repertoire profiling that used unique molecular barcoding. Smoking habits were recorded for all twin pairs, and each individual was classified as a current, former or never smoker. Sequencing input: blood. The chain joins TRBV10-3 to TRBJ1-4. This receptor was taken from a human donor with ulcerative colitis or Crohn's disease, or a healthy co-twin of an affected twin (not recorded which). The CDR3 sequence is CAISDEGEKLFF.